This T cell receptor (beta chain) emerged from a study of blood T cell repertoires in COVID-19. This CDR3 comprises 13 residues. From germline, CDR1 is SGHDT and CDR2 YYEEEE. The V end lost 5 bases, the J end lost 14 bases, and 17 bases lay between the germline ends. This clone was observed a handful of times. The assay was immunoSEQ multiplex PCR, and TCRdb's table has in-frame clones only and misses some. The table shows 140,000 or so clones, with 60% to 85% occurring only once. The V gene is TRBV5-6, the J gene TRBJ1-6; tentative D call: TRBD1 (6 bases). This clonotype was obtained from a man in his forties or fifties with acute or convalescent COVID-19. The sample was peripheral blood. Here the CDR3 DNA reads TGTGCCAGCAGTACAGTGATAGGGGGAGCCCTCCACTTT. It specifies CASSTVIGGALHF. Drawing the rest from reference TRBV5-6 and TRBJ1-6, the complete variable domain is DAGVTQSPTHLIKTRGQQVTLRCSPKSGHDTVSWYQQALGQGPQFIFQYYEEEERQRGNFPDRFSGHQFPNYSSELNVNALLLGDSALYLCASSTVIGGALHFGNGTRLTVT.